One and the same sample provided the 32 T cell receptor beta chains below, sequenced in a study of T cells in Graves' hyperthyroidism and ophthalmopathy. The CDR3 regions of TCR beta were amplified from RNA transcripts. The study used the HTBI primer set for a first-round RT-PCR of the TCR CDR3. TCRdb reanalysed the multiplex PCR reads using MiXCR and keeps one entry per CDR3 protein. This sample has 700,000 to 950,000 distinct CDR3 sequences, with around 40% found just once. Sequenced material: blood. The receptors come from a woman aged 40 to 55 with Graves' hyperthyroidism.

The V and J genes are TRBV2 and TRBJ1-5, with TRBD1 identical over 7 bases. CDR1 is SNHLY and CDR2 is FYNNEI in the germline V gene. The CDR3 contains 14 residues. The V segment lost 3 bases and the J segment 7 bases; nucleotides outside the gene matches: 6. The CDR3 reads CASSETGSGQPQHF. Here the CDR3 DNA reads TGTGCCAGCAGTGAGACAGGGAGCGGCCAGCCCCAGCATTTT.

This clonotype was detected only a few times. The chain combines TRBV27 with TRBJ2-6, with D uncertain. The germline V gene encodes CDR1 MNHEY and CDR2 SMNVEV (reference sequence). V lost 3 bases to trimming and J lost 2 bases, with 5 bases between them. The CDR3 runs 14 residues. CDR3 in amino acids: CASSFNPGANVLTF. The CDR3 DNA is TGTGCCAGCAGTTTCAATCCTGGGGCCAACGTCCTGACTTTC.

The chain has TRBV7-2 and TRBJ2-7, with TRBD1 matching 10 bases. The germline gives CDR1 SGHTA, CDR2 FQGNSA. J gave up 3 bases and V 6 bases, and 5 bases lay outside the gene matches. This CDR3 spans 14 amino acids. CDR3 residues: CASRWTGGSYEQYF. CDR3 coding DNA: TGTGCCAGCAGGTGGACAGGGGGAAGCTACGAGCAGTACTTC. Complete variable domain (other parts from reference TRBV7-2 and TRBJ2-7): GAGVSQSPSNKVTEKGKDVELRCDPISGHTALYWYRQSLGQGLEFLIYFQGNSAPDKSGLPSDRFSAERTGGSVSTLTIQRTQQEDSAVYLCASRWTGGSYEQYFGPGTRLTVT.

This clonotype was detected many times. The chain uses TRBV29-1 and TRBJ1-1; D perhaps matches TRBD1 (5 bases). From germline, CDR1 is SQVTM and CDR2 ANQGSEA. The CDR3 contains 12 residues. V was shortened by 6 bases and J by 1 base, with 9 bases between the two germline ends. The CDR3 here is CSVGRTNTEAFF. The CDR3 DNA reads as TGCAGCGTGGGACGGACGAACACTGAAGCTTTCTTT.

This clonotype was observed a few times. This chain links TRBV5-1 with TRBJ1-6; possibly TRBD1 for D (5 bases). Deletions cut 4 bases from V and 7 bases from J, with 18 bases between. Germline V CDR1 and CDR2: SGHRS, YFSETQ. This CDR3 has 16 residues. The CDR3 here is CASSPGPESINSPLHF. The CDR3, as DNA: TGCGCCAGCAGCCCGGGACCGGAAAGTATAAATTCACCCCTCCACTTT. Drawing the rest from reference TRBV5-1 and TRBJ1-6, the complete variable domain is KAGVTQTPRYLIKTRGQQVTLSCSPISGHRSVSWYQQTPGQGLQFLFEYFSETQRNKGNFPGRFSGRQFSNSRSEMNVSTLELGDSALYLCASSPGPESINSPLHFGNGTRLTVT.

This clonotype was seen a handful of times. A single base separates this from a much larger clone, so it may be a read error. The DNA for the CDR3 is TGTGCCAGCAGCTCCCGACGACTAGCGGGGAAAGAGACCCAGTACTTC. Translation gives CASSSRRLAGKETQYF. The chain is built from TRBV7-3 and TRBJ2-5; 11 bases fit TRBD2. Germline CDR1 reads SGHTA; CDR2 reads FQGTGA. Losses at the gene ends were 4 bases for V and 3 bases for J; bases not matched to a gene: 7. The CDR3 consists of 16 residues.

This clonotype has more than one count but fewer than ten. CDR3 protein: CASSLERLTNYGYTF. The CDR3 region has the DNA TGTGCCAGCAGCTTAGAACGGTTGACTAACTATGGCTACACCTTC. The chain links TRBV7-2 to TRBJ1-2; D gene unclear. V was cut by 1 base and J by 0 bases, with 9 bases left in between. The V gene's germline CDR1 is SGHTA and CDR2 FQGNSA. The CDR3 covers 15 residues.

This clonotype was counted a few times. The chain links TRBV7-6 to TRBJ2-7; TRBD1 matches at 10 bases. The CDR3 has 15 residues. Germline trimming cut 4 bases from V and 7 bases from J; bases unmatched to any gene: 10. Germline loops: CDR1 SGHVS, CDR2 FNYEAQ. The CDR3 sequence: CASSYSGTGAGEQYF. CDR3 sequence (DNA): TGTGCCAGCAGCTATAGCGGGACAGGGGCGGGTGAGCAGTACTTC.

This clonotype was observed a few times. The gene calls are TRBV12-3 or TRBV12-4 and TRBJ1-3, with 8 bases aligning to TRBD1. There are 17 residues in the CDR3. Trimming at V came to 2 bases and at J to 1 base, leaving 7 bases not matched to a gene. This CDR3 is CASSLRRQGASGNTIYF. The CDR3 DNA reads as TGTGCCAGCAGTTTAAGGCGGCAGGGGGCGTCTGGAAACACCATATATTTT.

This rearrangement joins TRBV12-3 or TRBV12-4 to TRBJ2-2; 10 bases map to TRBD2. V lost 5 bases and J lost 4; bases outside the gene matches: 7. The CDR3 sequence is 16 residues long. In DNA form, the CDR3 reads TGTGCCAGCAGTGGCCTAGCGGGAGTTAGCACCGGGGAGCTGTTTTTT. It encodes CASSGLAGVSTGELFF.

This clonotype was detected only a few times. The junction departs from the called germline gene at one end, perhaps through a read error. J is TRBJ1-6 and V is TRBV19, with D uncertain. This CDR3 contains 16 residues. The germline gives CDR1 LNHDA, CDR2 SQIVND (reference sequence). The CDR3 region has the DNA TGTGCCAGTAGTATAGAATACCGGGCCTATGATTCACCCCTCCACTTT. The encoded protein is CASSIEYRAYDSPLHF.

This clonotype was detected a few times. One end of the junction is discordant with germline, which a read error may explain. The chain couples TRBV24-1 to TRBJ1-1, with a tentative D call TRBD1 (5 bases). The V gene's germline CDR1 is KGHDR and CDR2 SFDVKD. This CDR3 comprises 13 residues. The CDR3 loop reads CAISSQGRLGAFF. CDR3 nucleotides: TGTGCCATCAGTTCGCAGGGAAGACTTGGGGCTTTCTTT.

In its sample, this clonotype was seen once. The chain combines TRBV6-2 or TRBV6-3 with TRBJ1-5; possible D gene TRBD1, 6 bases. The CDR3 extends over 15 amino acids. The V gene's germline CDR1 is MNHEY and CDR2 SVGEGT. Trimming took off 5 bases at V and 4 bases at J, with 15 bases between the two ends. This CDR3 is CASSPDSRSNQPQHF. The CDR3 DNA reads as TGTGCCAGCAGTCCGGACAGCCGAAGTAATCAGCCCCAGCATTTT.

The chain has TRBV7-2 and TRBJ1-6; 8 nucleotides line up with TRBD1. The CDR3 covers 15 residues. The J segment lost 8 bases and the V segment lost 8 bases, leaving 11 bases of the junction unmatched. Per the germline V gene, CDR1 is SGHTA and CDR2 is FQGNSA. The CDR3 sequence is CASSPGQGSYSPLHF. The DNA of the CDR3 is TGTGCCAGCTCACCAGGACAGGGCAGTTATTCACCCCTCCACTTT.

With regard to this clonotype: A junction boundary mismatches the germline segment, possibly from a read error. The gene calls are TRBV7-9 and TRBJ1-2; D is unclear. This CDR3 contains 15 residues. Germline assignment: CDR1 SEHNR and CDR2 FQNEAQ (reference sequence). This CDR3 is CASNIPGARVGGYTF. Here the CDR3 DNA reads TGCGCCAGCAATATACCGGGAGCAAGAGTGGGCGGCTACACCTTC.

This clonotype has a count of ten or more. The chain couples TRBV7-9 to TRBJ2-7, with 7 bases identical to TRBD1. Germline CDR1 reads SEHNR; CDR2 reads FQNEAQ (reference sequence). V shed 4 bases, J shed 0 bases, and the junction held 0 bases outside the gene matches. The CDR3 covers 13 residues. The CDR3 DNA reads TGTGCCAGCAGCTGGGACAGCTCCTACGAGCAGTACTTC. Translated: CASSWDSSYEQYF.

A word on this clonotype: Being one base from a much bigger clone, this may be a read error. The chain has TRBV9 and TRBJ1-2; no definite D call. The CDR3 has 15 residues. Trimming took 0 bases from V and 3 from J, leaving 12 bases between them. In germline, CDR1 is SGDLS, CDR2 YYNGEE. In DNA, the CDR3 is TGTGCCAGCAGCGTAGGGGCGGGATGGGACTATGGCTACACCTTC. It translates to CASSVGAGWDYGYTF.

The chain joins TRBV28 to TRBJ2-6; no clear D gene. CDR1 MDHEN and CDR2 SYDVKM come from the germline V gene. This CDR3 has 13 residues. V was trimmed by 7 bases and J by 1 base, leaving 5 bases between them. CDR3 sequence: CASKESGANVLTF. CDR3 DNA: TGTGCCAGCAAGGAGTCTGGGGCCAACGTCCTGACTTTC. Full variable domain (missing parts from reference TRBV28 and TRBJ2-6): DVKVTQSSRYLVKRTGEKVFLECVQDMDHENMFWYRQDPGLGLRLIYFSYDVKMKEKGDIPEGYSVSREKKERFSLILESASTNQTSMYLCASKESGANVLTFGAGSRLTVL.

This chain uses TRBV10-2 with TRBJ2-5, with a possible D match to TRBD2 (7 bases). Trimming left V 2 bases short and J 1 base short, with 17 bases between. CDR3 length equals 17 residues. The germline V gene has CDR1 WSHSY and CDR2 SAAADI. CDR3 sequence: CASSEGVVGGGQETQYF. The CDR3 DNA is TGCGCCAGCAGTGAGGGGGTTGTAGGGGGGGGCCAAGAGACCCAGTACTTC.

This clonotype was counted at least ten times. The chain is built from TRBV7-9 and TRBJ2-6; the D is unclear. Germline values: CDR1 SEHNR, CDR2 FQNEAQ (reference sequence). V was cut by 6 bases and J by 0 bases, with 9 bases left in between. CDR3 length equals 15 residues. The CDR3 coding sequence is TGTGCCAGCAGTTCAGACCCCTCTGGGGCCAACGTCCTGACTTTC. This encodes CASSSDPSGANVLTF.

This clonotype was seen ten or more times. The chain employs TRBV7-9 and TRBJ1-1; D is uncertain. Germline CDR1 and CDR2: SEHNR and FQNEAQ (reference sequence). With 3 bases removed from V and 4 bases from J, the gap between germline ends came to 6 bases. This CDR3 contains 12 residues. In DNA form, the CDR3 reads TGTGCCAGCAGCTTGCAGAGCACTGAAGCTTTCTTT. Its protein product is CASSLQSTEAFF.

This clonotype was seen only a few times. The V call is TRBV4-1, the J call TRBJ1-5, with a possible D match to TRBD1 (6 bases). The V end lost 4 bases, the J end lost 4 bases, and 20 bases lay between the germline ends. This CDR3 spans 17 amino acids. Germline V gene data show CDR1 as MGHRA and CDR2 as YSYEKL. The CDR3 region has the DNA TGCGCCAGCAGCCTCGGACTTATAGGGGGGCAAAATCAGCCCCAGCATTTT. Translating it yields CASSLGLIGGQNQPQHF.

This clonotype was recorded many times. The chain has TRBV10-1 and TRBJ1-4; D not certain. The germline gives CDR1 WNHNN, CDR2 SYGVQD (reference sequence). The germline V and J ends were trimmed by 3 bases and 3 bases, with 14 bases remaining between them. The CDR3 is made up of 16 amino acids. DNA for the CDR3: TGCGCCAGCAGTGACCGGAGGAGCGCTTCTAATGAAAAACTGTTTTTT. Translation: CASSDRRSASNEKLFF.

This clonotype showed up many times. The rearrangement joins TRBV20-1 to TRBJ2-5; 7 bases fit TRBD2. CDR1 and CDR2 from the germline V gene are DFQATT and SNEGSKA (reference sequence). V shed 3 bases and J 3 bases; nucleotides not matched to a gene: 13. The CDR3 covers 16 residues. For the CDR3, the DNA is TGCAGTGCTAGTCCGTTGTGGAGCGGGATTAAAGAGACCCAGTACTTC. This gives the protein CSASPLWSGIKETQYF.

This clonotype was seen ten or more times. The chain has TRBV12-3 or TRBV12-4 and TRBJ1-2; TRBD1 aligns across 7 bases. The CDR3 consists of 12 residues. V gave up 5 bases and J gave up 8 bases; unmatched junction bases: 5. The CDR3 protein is CASSRYRGGYTF. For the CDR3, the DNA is TGTGCCAGCAGTAGGTACAGGGGAGGCTACACCTTC.

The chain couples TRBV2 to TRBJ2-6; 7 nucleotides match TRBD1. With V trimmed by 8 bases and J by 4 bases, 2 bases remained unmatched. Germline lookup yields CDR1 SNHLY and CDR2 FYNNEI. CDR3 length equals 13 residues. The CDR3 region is CASHRGGANVLTF. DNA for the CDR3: TGTGCCAGCCACAGGGGAGGGGCCAACGTCCTGACTTTC.

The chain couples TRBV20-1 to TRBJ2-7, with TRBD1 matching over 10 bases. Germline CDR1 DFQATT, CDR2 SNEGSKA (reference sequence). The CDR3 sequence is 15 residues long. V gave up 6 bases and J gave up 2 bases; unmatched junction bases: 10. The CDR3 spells CSAPPAGQGTYEQYF. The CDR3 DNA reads TGCAGTGCCCCGCCCGCGGGACAGGGGACCTACGAGCAGTACTTC.

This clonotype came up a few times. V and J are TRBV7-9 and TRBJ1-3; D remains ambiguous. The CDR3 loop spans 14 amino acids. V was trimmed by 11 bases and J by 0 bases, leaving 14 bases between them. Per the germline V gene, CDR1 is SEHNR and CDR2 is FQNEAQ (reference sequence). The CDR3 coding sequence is TGTGCCTGGCTCCAAGGCCGCTCTGGAAACACCATATATTTT. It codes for CAWLQGRSGNTIYF.

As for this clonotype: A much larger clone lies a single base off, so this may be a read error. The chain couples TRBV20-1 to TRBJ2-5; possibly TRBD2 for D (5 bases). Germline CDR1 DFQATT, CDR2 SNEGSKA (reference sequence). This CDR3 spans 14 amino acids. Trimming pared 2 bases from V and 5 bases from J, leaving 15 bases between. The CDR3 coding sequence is TGCAGTGCTAGACGCGGGTTCGCGATGGAGACCCAGTACTTC. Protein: CSARRGFAMETQYF.

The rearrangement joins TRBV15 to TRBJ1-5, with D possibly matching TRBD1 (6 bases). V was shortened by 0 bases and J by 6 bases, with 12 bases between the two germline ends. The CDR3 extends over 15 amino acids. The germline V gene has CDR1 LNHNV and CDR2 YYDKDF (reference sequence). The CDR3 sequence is CATSRDPGDAQPQHF. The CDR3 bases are TGTGCCACCAGCAGAGACCCAGGGGATGCTCAGCCCCAGCATTTT.

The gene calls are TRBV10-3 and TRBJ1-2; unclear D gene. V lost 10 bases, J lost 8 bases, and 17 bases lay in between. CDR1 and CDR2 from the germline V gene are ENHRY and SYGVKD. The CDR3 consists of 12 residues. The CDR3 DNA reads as TGTGCCACCAGGTCCCACTCTGACGGCTACACCTTC. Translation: CATRSHSDGYTF.

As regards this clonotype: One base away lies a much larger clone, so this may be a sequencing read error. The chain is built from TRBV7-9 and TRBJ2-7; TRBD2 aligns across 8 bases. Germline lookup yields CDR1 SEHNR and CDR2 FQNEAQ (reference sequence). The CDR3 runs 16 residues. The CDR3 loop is CASSPLLGLGAYERYF. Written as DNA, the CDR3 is TGTGCCAGCAGCCCCCTTCTGGGACTAGGCGCCTACGAGCGGTACTTC. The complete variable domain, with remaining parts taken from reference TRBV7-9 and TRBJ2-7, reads DTGVSQNPRHKITKRGQNVTFRCDPISEHNRLYWYRQTLGQGPEFLTYFQNEAQLEKSRLLSDRFSAERPKGSFSTLEIQRTEQGDSAMYLCASSPLLGLGAYERYFGPGTRLTVT.